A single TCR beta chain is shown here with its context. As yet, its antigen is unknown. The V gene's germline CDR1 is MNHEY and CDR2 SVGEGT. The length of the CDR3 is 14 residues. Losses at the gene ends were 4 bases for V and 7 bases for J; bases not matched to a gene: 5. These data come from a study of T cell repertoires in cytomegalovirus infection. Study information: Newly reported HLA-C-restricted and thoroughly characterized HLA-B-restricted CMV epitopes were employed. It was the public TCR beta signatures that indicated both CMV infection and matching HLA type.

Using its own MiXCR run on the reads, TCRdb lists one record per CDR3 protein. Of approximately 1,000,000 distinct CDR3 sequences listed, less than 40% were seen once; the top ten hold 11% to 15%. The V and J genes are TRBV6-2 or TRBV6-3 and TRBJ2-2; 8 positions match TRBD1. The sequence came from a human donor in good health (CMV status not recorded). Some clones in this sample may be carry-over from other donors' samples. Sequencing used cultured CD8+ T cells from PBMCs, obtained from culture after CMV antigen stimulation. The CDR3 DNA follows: TGTGCCAGCAGTTGGACAGGGACGAACGGGGAGCTGTTTTTT. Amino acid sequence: CASSWTGTNGELFF.